Below are 31 T cell receptor beta chains sequenced from a single sample in a study of blood T cells in healthy people across ages. PCR was performed a second time for roughly 7 to 11 cycles using a sample-barcoded 5' primer and a J-beta primer mix. Each CDR3 protein is one row after TCRdb ran MiXCR on the 5' RACE reads. The sample gives over a million distinct CDR3 sequences, 40% to 50% of which show up once; approximately 19% is in the top ten. The sequenced sample was blood. These receptors were taken from a woman in her fifties or sixties in good health.

The V call is TRBV2, the J call TRBJ2-3, with 8 bases lining up with TRBD2. From germline, CDR1 is SNHLY and CDR2 FYNNEI. The length of the CDR3 is 17 residues. J gave up 0 bases and V 6 bases, and 11 bases lay outside the gene matches. This CDR3 reads CASRQRGTSGSTDTQYF. CDR3 nucleotides: TGTGCCAGCAGGCAAAGAGGTACTAGCGGAAGCACAGATACGCAGTATTTT.

About this clonotype: One end of the junction fails to match germline, which may point to a read error. The chain joins TRBV12-3 or TRBV12-4 to TRBJ2-3; no clear D. This CDR3 is built from 15 residues. CDR3 in DNA: TGTGCCAGCAGTTTAGACAGACCAGCCGCAGATATGCAGTATTTT. It encodes CASSLDRPAADMQYF.

This clonotype was counted between two and nine times. The V gene is TRBV10-2, the J gene TRBJ2-4; maybe TRBD1 (5 bases). The ends were cut back, 7 bases at V and 0 bases at J, with 10 bases in the middle. The CDR3 spans 14 residues. CDR1 WSHSY and CDR2 SAAADI come from the germline V gene. As DNA, the CDR3 is TGCGCCAGCACCGGCAGGGAAGCCAAAAACATTCAGTACTTC. It is translated as CASTGREAKNIQYF.

In DNA form, the CDR3 reads TGTGCCAGCAGCGCCATTGGCCCGGGACAGGGAGGCGAGCAGTACTTC. It codes for CASSAIGPGQGGEQYF. This chain connects TRBV25-1 to TRBJ2-5; 9 bases agree with TRBD1. The J call is uncertain, as TRBJ2-7 better fits the DNA end. Germline loops: CDR1 MGHDK, CDR2 SYGVNS. CDR3 length: 16 amino acids.

A few counts support this clonotype. The CDR3 nucleotides read TGCGCCAGCAGGGGGGACATTGCGGGTCACGAGCAGTACTTC. Protein sequence: CASRGDIAGHEQYF. The rearrangement uses TRBV5-1 and TRBJ2-7, with D perhaps matching TRBD1 (6 bases). Trimming cost V 5 bases and J 5 bases, with 17 bases left between them. This CDR3 is built from 14 residues. CDR1 is SGHRS, CDR2 YFSETQ, per germline.

A word on this clonotype: A junction boundary mismatches the germline segment, possibly from a read error. The chain is built from TRBV27 and TRBJ2-7, with 7 bases aligning to TRBD2. Germline V gene lookup returns CDR1 MNHEY and CDR2 SMNVEV (reference sequence). The CDR3 runs 12 residues. CDR3 in amino acids: CVSGTNSYEQYF. The DNA for the CDR3 is TGTGTCAGCGGGACCAACTCCTACGAGCAGTACTTC.

This clonotype occurred a few times. This sequence joins TRBV10-2 and TRBJ2-7; maybe TRBD2 (6 bases). Between the trimmed V and J ends, which lost 7 bases and 3 bases, there was a span of 16 bases. This CDR3 comprises 14 residues. Looked up from germline, CDR1 is WSHSY and CDR2 is SAAADI. The CDR3 region is CASTPGLDFYEQYF. The CDR3 nucleotides are TGCGCCAGCACTCCGGGACTCGACTTCTACGAGCAGTACTTC.

The chain employs TRBV5-6 and TRBJ2-3; 11 bases fit TRBD2. The germline V gene has CDR1 SGHDT and CDR2 YYEEEE. The junction had 8 bases not matched to a gene; V was cut back by 5 bases and J by 6 bases. CDR3 length equals 15 residues. CDR3 protein: CASSSQIAGGDTQYF. The CDR3 DNA sequence: TGTGCCAGCAGTTCCCAAATAGCGGGAGGGGATACGCAGTATTTT.

This clonotype came up a few times. The genes are TRBV5-5 and TRBJ1-2; D not certain. V lost 4 bases to trimming and J lost 6 bases, with 16 bases between them. The CDR3 length is 14 residues. Germline CDR1 and CDR2: SGHKS and YYEKEE (reference sequence). CDR3 coding DNA: TGTGCCAGCAGCCTCTGGGAGGCCGCGAATGGCTACACCTTC. Protein product: CASSLWEAANGYTF.

V usage is TRBV7-2 and J usage is TRBJ1-4; a weak D match, TRBD1 (5 bases). The V gene's germline CDR1 is SGHTA and CDR2 FQGNSA. V was clipped by 5 bases and J by 6 bases, with 13 bases between them. The CDR3 contains 14 residues. CDR3 in DNA: TGTGCCAGCAGCGCGACCCAGGGTTATGAAAAACTGTTTTTT. This gives the protein CASSATQGYEKLFF.

The chain is built from TRBV10-3 and TRBJ2-2; D gene ambiguous. The CDR3 runs to 17 residues. The germline CDR1 and CDR2 sequences are ENHRY and SYGVKD. The V end was cut by 0 bases, the J end by 5 bases, with 16 bases between. The CDR3 region has the DNA TGTGCCATCAGTGAGTCTCGGTGGTCGTCTCGGACCGGGGAGCTGTTTTTT. Residues: CAISESRWSSRTGELFF.

The V and J genes are TRBV7-2 and TRBJ2-1; D possibly corresponds to TRBD2 (7 bases). This CDR3 region has 18 residues. The V gene lost 1 base and the J gene lost 3 bases, with 19 bases spanning the gap. Germline CDR1 reads SGHTA; CDR2 reads FQGNSA. DNA for the CDR3: TGTGCCAGCAGCTTAGTAGGGGGAGGGGCTAGCGGCTACAATGAGCAGTTCTTC. It is translated as CASSLVGGGASGYNEQFF.

In its sample, this clonotype was seen a few times. The chain couples TRBV15 to TRBJ2-4; the D gene is possibly TRBD2 (6 bases). This CDR3 region has 15 residues. The V and J ends lost 3 bases and 5 bases respectively, with 14 bases between them. Germline V gives CDR1 LNHNV, CDR2 YYDKDF (reference sequence). In DNA form, the CDR3 reads TGTGCCACCAGCAGCTCCCGGGGGATCCAAAACATTCAGTACTTC. Translation: CATSSSRGIQNIQYF.

This clonotype was seen only a few times. The chain carries TRBV6-5 and TRBJ2-3, with TRBD1 matching 9 bases. After removal of 2 bases from V and 7 bases from J, the junction contained 4 bases not matched to a gene. The CDR3 runs 14 residues. Germline CDR1 MNHEY, CDR2 SVGAGI. The CDR3 loop is CASSYGTGRYTQYF. The DNA of the CDR3 is TGTGCCAGCAGTTACGGGACAGGGAGGTATACGCAGTATTTT.

The chain employs TRBV7-9 and TRBJ2-2, with 8 bases fitting TRBD2. CDR3 size: 15 residues. The germline V gene has CDR1 SEHNR and CDR2 FQNEAQ (reference sequence). J lost 0 bases, V lost 6 bases, and 3 bases had no gene match. CDR3 coding DNA: TGTGCCAGCAGGATTAGCGGGACGAACACCGGGGAGCTGTTTTTT. It codes for CASRISGTNTGELFF.

V is TRBV7-9 and J is TRBJ1-2; D unclear. The germline CDR1 and CDR2 sequences are SEHNR and FQNEAQ (reference sequence). The V gene lost 1 base and the J gene lost 5 bases, with 5 bases spanning the gap. The CDR3 totals 12 residues. The CDR3 loop is CASSLGKYGYTF. The CDR3 nucleotides read TGTGCCAGCAGCTTAGGAAAGTATGGCTACACCTTC. The entire variable domain, with the rest obtained from reference TRBV7-9 and TRBJ1-2, is as follows: DTGVSQNPRHKITKRGQNVTFRCDPISEHNRLYWYRQTLGQGPEFLTYFQNEAQLEKSRLLSDRFSAERPKGSFSTLEIQRTEQGDSAMYLCASSLGKYGYTFGSGTRLTVV.

This chain joins TRBV6-2 or TRBV6-3 and TRBJ2-5, with D hard to call. V shed 6 bases and J shed 10 bases, with 12 bases lying between them. CDR3 length: 11 residues. Per the germline V gene, CDR1 is MNHEY and CDR2 is SVGEGT. For the CDR3, the DNA is TGTGCCAGCAGGGGTAGTAGCAACCAGTACTTC. It yields the protein CASRGSSNQYF.

Only a few counts were recorded for this clonotype. V is TRBV6-1 and J is TRBJ2-7, with D hard to call. Trimming pared 4 bases from V and 6 bases from J, leaving 16 bases between. Germline CDR1 MNHNS, CDR2 SASEGT. The CDR3 has 14 amino acids. The CDR3 DNA reads as TGTGCCAGCAGTGCGGCGACCCGAGTTAGCGAGCAGTACTTC. It encodes CASSAATRVSEQYF.

This clonotype was seen only a few times. The chain combines TRBV13 with TRBJ1-5; 9 positions agree with TRBD1. Germline V gene data show CDR1 as PRHDT and CDR2 as FYEKMQ (reference sequence). The CDR3 contains 15 residues. Losses at the gene ends were 0 bases for V and 4 bases for J; bases not matched to a gene: 1. CDR3 amino acids: CASSLGDRGNQPQHF. The CDR3 DNA sequence: TGTGCCAGCAGCTTAGGGGACAGGGGTAATCAGCCCCAGCATTTT.

Only a few counts were recorded for this clonotype. CDR3 DNA: TGCGCCAGCAGCTTGGCCCAGGGGGCCGATACGCAGTATTTT. As protein: CASSLAQGADTQYF. This rearrangement joins TRBV5-1 to TRBJ2-3; 8 nucleotides line up with TRBD1. The germline V gene encodes CDR1 SGHRS and CDR2 YFSETQ. Trimming at V came to 0 bases and at J to 6 bases, leaving 3 bases not matched to a gene. The CDR3 has 14 residues. Full variable domain (outside the CDR3, taken from reference TRBV5-1 and TRBJ2-3): KAGVTQTPRYLIKTRGQQVTLSCSPISGHRSVSWYQQTPGQGLQFLFEYFSETQRNKGNFPGRFSGRQFSNSRSEMNVSTLELGDSALYLCASSLAQGADTQYFGPGTRLTVL.

The V call is TRBV6-5, the J call TRBJ1-1, with D perhaps TRBD1 (5 bases). V dropped 6 bases and J dropped 1 base, with 15 bases sitting between them. Germline V gene sequence: CDR1 MNHEY, CDR2 SVGAGI. This CDR3 has 15 residues. Here the CDR3 reads CASSPQGKKNTEAFF. CDR3 DNA: TGTGCCAGCAGCCCCCAGGGAAAAAAGAACACTGAAGCTTTCTTT.

CDR3 DNA: TGCAGTGCTAGAGAAGACAGGGCAGGGACCGGGGAGCTGTTTTTT. It is translated as CSAREDRAGTGELFF. This chain joins TRBV20-1 and TRBJ2-2; 7 bases match TRBD1. V dropped 0 bases and J dropped 5; count of bases not matched to a gene: 6. CDR3 length equals 15 residues. CDR1 and CDR2 (germline): DFQATT, SNEGSKA (reference sequence).

This clonotype was counted only a few times. The V call is TRBV27, the J call TRBJ2-7; D is unclear. The CDR3 length is 16 residues. Germline V gene data show CDR1 as MNHEY and CDR2 as SMNVEV (reference sequence). The V and J ends lost 4 bases and 2 bases respectively, with 18 bases between them. The CDR3: CASSSSMAYWTYEQYF. The CDR3 nucleotides read TGTGCCAGCAGTTCATCTATGGCCTATTGGACCTACGAGCAGTACTTC.

This sequence joins TRBV2 and TRBJ2-1; 12 bases agree with TRBD2. The junction had 6 bases not matched to a gene; V was cut back by 6 bases and J by 3 bases. Germline CDR1 and CDR2: SNHLY and FYNNEI. The CDR3 has 16 amino acids. The CDR3 loop is CASRAPSGGGYNEQFF. DNA of the CDR3: TGTGCCAGCAGGGCCCCTAGCGGGGGGGGCTACAATGAGCAGTTCTTC.

This clonotype was seen a few times. V and J are TRBV30 and TRBJ2-1, with 11 bases matching TRBD2. In germline, CDR1 is GTSNPN, CDR2 SVGIG (reference sequence). The CDR3 extends over 14 amino acids. The V segment lost 3 bases and the J segment 12 bases; nucleotides outside the gene matches: 10. The CDR3: CAWSGLAGGNMQFF. CDR3 DNA: TGTGCCTGGAGCGGGCTAGCGGGAGGTAATATGCAGTTCTTC.

V gene TRBV21-1 combines with J gene TRBJ2-2; the table calls TRBD2, which could not be checked here. TRBV21-1 is a listed pseudogene. This CDR3 region has 16 residues. In nucleotides, the CDR3 is TGTGCCAGCAGCAAGAGAGGGCAGTCTCCCACCGGGGAGCTGTTTTTT. This translates into CASSKRGQSPTGELFF.

A note on this clonotype: A read error may produce the germline difference seen at one junction end. The rearrangement joins TRBV15 to TRBJ2-3, with TRBD1 matching 11 bases. Germline V gene lookup returns CDR1 LNHNV and CDR2 YYDKDF (reference sequence). The CDR3 runs to 15 residues. The CDR3 DNA reads TGTGCCACCAGCGATAGGACAGGGGGCACAGATACGCTGTATTTT. Translation: CATSDRTGGTDTLYF.

This chain joins TRBV7-9 and TRBJ1-2, with TRBD1 matching over 7 bases. Trimming took 4 bases from V and 3 from J; bases not matched to a gene: 8. Germline lookup yields CDR1 SEHNR and CDR2 FQNEAQ (reference sequence). The CDR3 covers 15 residues. CDR3 loop: CASSSSLTGHYGYTF. The CDR3 region has the DNA TGTGCCAGCAGCTCCTCCTTGACAGGGCACTATGGCTACACCTTC.

This clonotype has a handful of counts. Sequence at one end of the junction differs from germline and may be a read error. This rearrangement joins TRBV24-1 to TRBJ1-1; 8 positions agree with TRBD1. CDR3 length equals 17 residues. Germline V lookup: CDR1 KGHDR, CDR2 SFDVKD. The CDR3 nucleotides are TGTGCCGCCAGTGATCCTCCCGGGACAGGAGGGAACACTGAAGCTTTCTTT. Protein: CAASDPPGTGGNTEAFF.

The table lists this clonotype with a few counts. The chain carries TRBV12-3 or TRBV12-4 and TRBJ2-4; 9 bases are a match to TRBD1. This CDR3 is built from 12 residues. Trimming at V came to 10 bases and at J to 5 bases, leaving 3 bases not matched to a gene. The CDR3, as DNA: TGTGCCACCAGGACAGGGGAAAACATTCAGTACTTC. The encoded protein is CATRTGENIQYF.

The table lists this clonotype with a few counts. The chain is built from TRBV6-6 and TRBJ2-1, with 9 bases fitting TRBD1. The trim removed 6 bases at V and 8 bases at J, leaving 11 bases unmatched. The CDR3 totals 15 residues. Germline V lookup: CDR1 MNHNY, CDR2 SVGAGI (reference sequence). The DNA of the CDR3 is TGTGCCAGCAGATACCGCCGGGACAGGGACGATGAGCAGTTCTTC. This translates into CASRYRRDRDDEQFF.